This passage covers 21 T cell receptor beta chains from one sample sequenced in a study of shared clonotypes between healthy human individuals. Sequencing used immunoSEQ multiplex PCR; TCRdb keeps in-frame clones, though not all of them. In the table there are more than 2 million clones, approximately 94% of which are singletons. Sequenced material: naive CD4+ T cells sorted from blood. Subset indicated: CD45RA+ positively selected. All receptors come from a young man in good health.

This rearrangement joins TRBV30 to TRBJ2-7; 8 bases map to TRBD1. Germline V gene lookup returns CDR1 GTSNPN and CDR2 SVGIG (reference sequence). The J segment lost 2 bases and the V segment lost 8 bases, leaving 8 bases of the junction unmatched. The CDR3 sequence is 13 residues long. CDR3 sequence (DNA): TGTGCCCTGCGGACAGGGACGACCTACGAGCAGTACTTC. It is translated as CALRTGTTYEQYF.

This chain uses TRBV19 with TRBJ2-1; 12 bases align to TRBD2. This CDR3 has 17 amino acids. Looked up from germline, CDR1 is LNHDA and CDR2 is SQIVND (reference sequence). With 2 bases clipped from V and 9 bases from J, the junction kept 11 bases outside the gene matches. In DNA form, the CDR3 reads TGTGCCAGTAGTATATTATTATATACTAGCGGGAGGATTGAGCAGTTCTTC. This codes for CASSILLYTSGRIEQFF.

The J gene is TRBJ1-5, the V gene TRBV6-1; D not certain. Looked up from germline, CDR1 is MNHNS and CDR2 is SASEGT. CDR3 size: 13 residues. V gave up 7 bases and J gave up 4 bases, with 11 bases separating them. The CDR3 loop reads CASMETSNQPQHF. The DNA of the CDR3 is TGTGCCAGCATGGAGACAAGTAATCAGCCCCAGCATTTT.

This chain joins TRBV30 and TRBJ1-2; 7 bases map to TRBD1. V lost 0 bases, J lost 0 bases, and 10 bases stayed unmatched. Germline V gene sequence: CDR1 GTSNPN, CDR2 SVGIG (reference sequence). The CDR3 covers 17 residues. The CDR3 bases are TGTGCCTGGAGTGTGGACAGGACATACCCTTCTAACTATGGCTACACCTTC. It translates to CAWSVDRTYPSNYGYTF. The whole variable domain, remainder taken from reference TRBV30 and TRBJ1-2, is SQTIHQWPATLVQPVGSPLSLECTVEGTSNPNLYWYRQAAGRGLQLLFYSVGIGQISSEVPQNLSASRPQDRQFILSSKKLLLSDSGFYLCAWSVDRTYPSNYGYTFGSGTRLTVV.

The chain carries TRBV6-1 and TRBJ2-3; 8 bases match TRBD1. From germline, CDR1 is MNHNS and CDR2 SASEGT. V lost 4 bases, J lost 9 bases, and 18 bases stayed unmatched. The CDR3 consists of 17 residues. The DNA of the CDR3 is TGTGCCAGCAGTGGATCCGGGACAGGAAAAAAACTAGTGACGCAGTATTTT. Encoded protein: CASSGSGTGKKLVTQYF.

The V gene is TRBV19, the J gene TRBJ2-7, with TRBD2 as a possible D gene (5 bases). CDR3 length: 12 amino acids. Trimming removed 5 bases at V and 6 bases at J, with 11 bases between. Germline V gives CDR1 LNHDA, CDR2 SQIVND (reference sequence). The CDR3 spells CASSPGGSEQYF. CDR3 nucleotides: TGTGCCAGTAGTCCGGGCGGGTCCGAGCAGTACTTC.

This rearrangement joins TRBV2 to TRBJ2-1; D uncertain. V shed 2 bases and J shed 9 bases, with 11 bases lying between them. CDR1 is SNHLY, CDR2 FYNNEI, per germline. This CDR3 has 13 residues. CDR3 protein: CASSEIESAEQFF. The CDR3, as DNA: TGTGCCAGCAGTGAAATTGAGAGCGCTGAGCAGTTCTTC.

The rearrangement uses TRBV2 and TRBJ1-2; D is possibly TRBD1 (5 bases). The V gene's germline CDR1 is SNHLY and CDR2 FYNNEI. V shed 6 bases and J shed 4 bases, with 15 bases lying between them. This CDR3 contains 14 residues. In DNA form, the CDR3 reads TGTGCCAGCAGCATAACCCGGGACCTCTATGGCTACACCTTC. Protein product: CASSITRDLYGYTF.

The rearrangement links TRBV7-9 to TRBJ2-5, with D perhaps TRBD1 (6 bases). In germline, CDR1 is SEHNR, CDR2 FQNEAQ (reference sequence). V dropped 4 bases and J dropped 4 bases, with 13 bases sitting between them. The CDR3 contains 14 residues. CDR3 DNA sequence: TGTGCCAGCAGCTCACAGGGATGGGGAGAGACCCAGTACTTC. Its translation: CASSSQGWGETQYF.

The chain recombines TRBV5-1 with TRBJ2-7; 11 bases match TRBD2. The CDR3 is made up of 16 amino acids. Trimming took 4 bases from V and 5 from J; bases not matched to a gene: 11. Germline assignment: CDR1 SGHRS and CDR2 YFSETQ. The CDR3 region is CASSLRVTSGIDEQYF. The DNA of the CDR3 is TGCGCCAGCAGCCTGCGTGTGACTAGCGGGATCGACGAGCAGTACTTC.

The chain has TRBV11-3 and TRBJ2-3; TRBD1 is a possible D gene (6 bases). There are 12 residues in the CDR3. Germline values: CDR1 SGHNT, CDR2 YENEEA. V was shortened by 5 bases and J by 4 bases, with 7 bases between the two germline ends. CDR3 residues: CASSRQADTQYF. The CDR3 nucleotides read TGTGCCAGCAGCCGACAGGCAGATACGCAGTATTTT.

The rearrangement uses TRBV19 and TRBJ2-7, with 8 positions matching TRBD2. V trimming: 3 bases; J trimming: 2 bases; junction bases outside the gene matches: 6. CDR3 length: 15 amino acids. Germline assignment: CDR1 LNHDA and CDR2 SQIVND (reference sequence). The CDR3 DNA sequence: TGTGCCAGTAGTATGAAACTAGCGGACACCTACGAGCAGTACTTC. Its protein product is CASSMKLADTYEQYF.

The chain recombines TRBV30 with TRBJ1-5, with D tentatively TRBD1 (6 bases). The CDR3 has 18 amino acids. The ends were cut back, 2 bases at V and 6 bases at J, with 26 bases in the middle. Germline V gene data show CDR1 as GTSNPN and CDR2 as SVGIG (reference sequence). The CDR3 bases are TGTGCCTGGAGTACGGGGGGCGGTCTGTTCGGAGGGGTTCAGCCCCAGCATTTT. Its protein product is CAWSTGGGLFGGVQPQHF.

The chain is built from TRBV2 and TRBJ2-5, with 9 bases that match TRBD1. Trimming at V came to 7 bases and at J to 4 bases, leaving 10 bases not matched to a gene. The CDR3 loop spans 15 amino acids. CDR1 and CDR2 from the germline V gene are SNHLY and FYNNEI. DNA of the CDR3: TGTGCCAGCACCACAAACAGGGGGCGAGGAGAGACCCAGTACTTC. Translating gives CASTTNRGRGETQYF.

The V gene is TRBV6-1, the J gene TRBJ2-2, with TRBD1 matching 7 bases. J gave up 5 bases and V 7 bases, and 10 bases lay outside the gene matches. This CDR3 contains 15 residues. Germline V gene data show CDR1 as MNHNS and CDR2 as SASEGT. CDR3 region: CASIWTGRGTGELFF. The CDR3 nucleotides read TGTGCCAGCATCTGGACAGGCCGTGGTACCGGGGAGCTGTTTTTT.

The J gene is TRBJ2-3, the V gene TRBV30, with 9 bases that match TRBD2. From germline, CDR1 is GTSNPN and CDR2 SVGIG (reference sequence). The junction had 11 bases not matched to a gene; V was cut back by 0 bases and J by 4 bases. This CDR3 has 17 residues. The CDR3 loop reads CAWSVGGRAMTPDTQYF. The DNA for the CDR3 is TGTGCCTGGAGTGTTGGCGGGAGGGCCATGACCCCAGATACGCAGTATTTT.

This chain connects TRBV5-4 to TRBJ1-6, with D tentatively TRBD1 (5 bases). V lost 5 bases and J 3 bases, leaving 18 bases between the germline ends. CDR3 length equals 17 residues. In germline, CDR1 is SGHNT, CDR2 YYREEE (reference sequence). The CDR3: CASRNTQGQGYNSPLHF. The CDR3, as DNA: TGTGCCAGCAGAAATACTCAGGGTCAGGGCTATAATTCACCCCTCCACTTT. Complete variable domain (other parts from reference TRBV5-4 and TRBJ1-6): ETGVTQSPTHLIKTRGQQVTLRCSSQSGHNTVSWYQQALGQGPQFIFQYYREEENGRGNFPPRFSGLQFPNYSSELNVNALELDDSALYLCASRNTQGQGYNSPLHFGNGTRLTVT.

Remarks on this clone: The same CDR3 is also encoded by other DNA sequences in this sample. V usage is TRBV30 and J usage is TRBJ1-1; perhaps TRBD1 as D (6 bases). CDR1 and CDR2 from the germline V gene are GTSNPN and SVGIG (reference sequence). There are 12 residues in the CDR3. The ends were cut back, 2 bases at V and 6 bases at J, with 10 bases in the middle. The CDR3 region is CAWSSQGPEAFF. CDR3 nucleotides: TGTGCCTGGAGTTCACAGGGCCCTGAAGCTTTCTTT.

The chain links TRBV6-1 to TRBJ2-7, with D possibly being TRBD1 (5 bases). V was pared by 4 bases and J by 6 bases, with 22 bases between. Germline CDR1 and CDR2: MNHNS and SASEGT. The CDR3 totals 16 residues. For the CDR3, the DNA is TGTGCCAGCAGTGTGGTGGACAAACCCTTCCCCTCCGAGCAGTACTTC. This codes for CASSVVDKPFPSEQYF.

This chain connects TRBV15 to TRBJ2-5, with D possibly being TRBD1 (5 bases). V lost 8 bases to trimming and J lost 4 bases, with 11 bases between them. The CDR3 sequence is 12 residues long. Germline CDR1 is LNHNV and CDR2 is YYDKDF (reference sequence). Here the CDR3 reads CATQGVTETQYF. The DNA of the CDR3 is TGTGCCACCCAAGGGGTTACAGAGACCCAGTACTTC.

The rearrangement uses TRBV5-1 and TRBJ2-2, with D possibly matching TRBD2 (5 bases). The V gene lost 5 bases and the J gene lost 4 bases, with 12 bases spanning the gap. Germline V CDR1 and CDR2: SGHRS, YFSETQ. The CDR3 spans 14 residues. The CDR3 is CASSRDTSTGELFF. CDR3 nucleotide sequence: TGCGCCAGCAGTCGGGATACGTCCACCGGGGAGCTGTTTTTT.